Listed below are T cell receptor beta chains from one sample, sequenced in a study of shared clonotypes between healthy human individuals. TCRdb keeps only in-frame clones here, not all; method: immunoSEQ multiplex PCR. The sample holds around 2,000,000 clones, over 85% seen once. Sequenced material: naive CD8+ T cells sorted from blood. These receptors originate from a young man in good health. Both conserved end residues are part of each CDR3. A D gene is named only where the DNA matches it firmly. Only some rows state a clone size, as once, few, many or a class for expanded clones.

CDR3 DNA,CDR3 protein,V gene,clone size,D gene,J gene
TGCAGCGTTGAGATCGGACACGGCTACGAGCAGTACTTC,CSVEIGHGYEQYF,TRBV29-1,NA,NA,TRBJ2-7
TGTGCCAGCCGGGACGGCTCCTACGAGCAGTACTTC,CASRDGSYEQYF,TRBV2,NA,NA,TRBJ2-7
TGTGCCAGCAGCCTGTCGACAGGGTCCAATGAGCAGTTCTTC,CASSLSTGSNEQFF,TRBV9,NA,TRBD1,TRBJ2-1
TGTGCCAGCAGCTTAGGGACAGGGTACGAGGAGCAGTACTTC,CASSLGTGYEEQYF,TRBV7-9,NA,TRBD1,TRBJ2-7
TGTGCCAGCAGTTCCCCGTACGAGCAGTACTTC,CASSSPYEQYF,TRBV27,NA,NA,TRBJ2-7
TGTGCCACCAGCAGCCGCGGTGGCTACACCTTC,CATSSRGGYTF,TRBV15,NA,NA,TRBJ1-2
TGTGCCAGCAGCTTTGTGGCGGGCTACGAGCAGTACTTC,CASSFVAGYEQYF,TRBV7-2,NA,NA,TRBJ2-7
TGTGCCAGCAGCTTCGCTGACACTGAAGCTTTCTTT,CASSFADTEAFF,TRBV7-9,NA,NA,TRBJ1-1
TGCAGCGTTGAGGCAGACCTTTTCGCTAACTATGGCTACACCTTC,CSVEADLFANYGYTF,TRBV29-1,NA,NA,TRBJ1-2
TGTGCCAGCAGCCGCAGGGGCACAGATACGCAGTATTTT,CASSRRGTDTQYF,TRBV11-2,NA,NA,TRBJ2-3
TGCGCCAGCAGCCCCGGTGGCCCGAACACTGAAGCTTTCTTT,CASSPGGPNTEAFF,TRBV5-1,NA,NA,TRBJ1-1
TGTGCCAGCAGCCTCATAATAGCGGGGGAGACCCAGTACTTC,CASSLIIAGETQYF,TRBV7-9,NA,TRBD2,TRBJ2-5
TGCGCCAGCAGCCAAGAAGGAGAATACAATGAGCAGTTCTTC,CASSQEGEYNEQFF,TRBV4-1,once,NA,TRBJ2-1
TGCGCCAGCAGCCAAGATGGCGGGAGGAGCTCCTACAATGAGCAGTTCTTC,CASSQDGGRSSYNEQFF,TRBV4-3,NA,TRBD2,TRBJ2-1
TGTGCCAGCACCCGGACAGGGTCGAATGAAAAACTGTTTTTT,CASTRTGSNEKLFF,TRBV27,once,TRBD1,TRBJ1-4
TGTGCCAGCAGCGCCCCAAGAGCGTCGAGCTTTTACACAGATACGCAGTATTTT,CASSAPRASSFYTDTQYF,TRBV11-2,once,NA,TRBJ2-3
TGTGCCAGCTCCCCCGAGGCTAGAAGGTACGAGCAGTACTTC,CASSPEARRYEQYF,TRBV21-1,NA,NA,TRBJ2-7
TGTGCCAGCAGTTACTTCACGGAGCACCTCCACTTT,CASSYFTEHLHF,TRBV6-6,NA,NA,TRBJ1-6
TGTGCCAGCATCTCGTACAATGAGCAGTTCTTC,CASISYNEQFF,TRBV6-1,NA,NA,TRBJ2-1
TGTGCCAGCAGCTCCGGGGGACAAGAGACCCAGTACTTC,CASSSGGQETQYF,TRBV13,NA,NA,TRBJ2-5
TGTGCCAGCAGGGCCTGGGGGTCTGCAGAGACCCAGTACTTC,CASRAWGSAETQYF,TRBV2,NA,NA,TRBJ2-5
TGTGCCAGCAGCTCACTGACAGGGAACATTCAGTACTTC,CASSSLTGNIQYF,TRBV7-9,NA,TRBD1,TRBJ2-4
TGCAGCGTTGTAATCAGGGATCTCTTCCCTCGAATGGTTGAAGCTTTCTTT,CSVVIRDLFPRMVEAFF,TRBV29-1,NA,NA,TRBJ1-1
TGCGCCAGCAGCCAAGTGACCCCTGGGGAGCAGTTCTTC,CASSQVTPGEQFF,TRBV4-1,NA,NA,TRBJ2-1
TGTGCCAGCAGTGAAGATACTGGACGGCCGAACACCGGGGAGCTGTTTTTT,CASSEDTGRPNTGELFF,TRBV2,NA,NA,TRBJ2-2
TGTGCCAGCAGCCCCGGGACTAGCACAGATACGCAGTATTTT,CASSPGTSTDTQYF,TRBV6-5,NA,NA,TRBJ2-3
TGTGCCAGCAGCCCGCCAATGCTAAATTCACCCCTCCACTTT,CASSPPMLNSPLHF,TRBV7-2,NA,NA,TRBJ1-6
TGTGCCAGCAGCTTAAGTCGGGAGGGCCAAGAGACCCAGTACTTC,CASSLSREGQETQYF,TRBV7-9,NA,TRBD2,TRBJ2-5
TGTGCCAGCAGTTTACTGACCGAATCCTACAATGAGCAGTTCTTC,CASSLLTESYNEQFF,TRBV27,NA,NA,TRBJ2-1
TGCGCCAGCAGTCGATACTCGGAGGGCAATGAGCAGTTCTTC,CASSRYSEGNEQFF,TRBV4-3,NA,NA,TRBJ2-1
TGTGCCAGCAGCTCCGATGGGAACACTGAAGCTTTCTTT,CASSSDGNTEAFF,TRBV7-9,NA,NA,TRBJ1-1
TGTGCCAGCAGTTTAGTGCAGGGCCGACAGCCCCAGCATTTT,CASSLVQGRQPQHF,TRBV28,NA,NA,TRBJ1-5
TGTGCCACCTCTCTTGTGGGGTACACAGATACGCAGTATTTT,CATSLVGYTDTQYF,TRBV25-1,NA,NA,TRBJ2-3
TGTGCCTGGAGTGTAGCGACTGACACTGAAGCTTTCTTT,CAWSVATDTEAFF,TRBV30,NA,NA,TRBJ1-1
TGTGCCAGCAGTTATAGCGGGAGCCCCGCCTACGAGCAGTACTTC,CASSYSGSPAYEQYF,TRBV13,NA,TRBD2,TRBJ2-7
TGTGCCAGCAGCTTTTGGTCGGTAGCGGGAGGGGTGGGGTACAATGAGCAGTTCTTC,CASSFWSVAGGVGYNEQFF,TRBV5-6,NA,TRBD2,TRBJ2-1
TGTGCCAGCAGCGCTGGGGGGGCTCAGTACTTC,CASSAGGAQYF,TRBV13,NA,NA,TRBJ2-7
TGTGCCAGCAGCTTAGTGACTAGCGGGAGTGATGAGCAGTTCTTC,CASSLVTSGSDEQFF,TRBV7-9,once,TRBD2,TRBJ2-1
TGTGCCAGCAGACCCTCCGGGGGAGGGCAGTTCTTC,CASRPSGGGQFF,TRBV27,NA,NA,TRBJ2-1
TGCGCCAGCGGTGACAGCGTCGAGCAGTACTTC,CASGDSVEQYF,TRBV5-1,NA,NA,TRBJ2-7
TGTGCCAGCAGCCTACAAGGTTTCGGTCAGCCCCAGCATTTT,CASSLQGFGQPQHF,TRBV28,NA,NA,TRBJ1-5
TGTGCCTGGAGTCTAGTAGCGTTTGGGGGAAACATTCAGTACTTC,CAWSLVAFGGNIQYF,TRBV30,NA,NA,TRBJ2-4
TGTGCCAGCAGCATCACCACAGATACGCAGTATTTT,CASSITTDTQYF,TRBV5-8,NA,NA,TRBJ2-3
TGTGCCAGCAGTTACAGTGTGGGACAGGCCCCCTACGAGCAGTACTTC,CASSYSVGQAPYEQYF,TRBV6-5,NA,TRBD1,TRBJ2-7
TGTGCCAGCAGCTTGGAACTAGCGGGTCCCCTGAACGAGCAGTACTTC,CASSLELAGPLNEQYF,TRBV5-6,NA,TRBD2,TRBJ2-7
TGTGCCAGCAGTTATAATTCCCCCGGGAACACTGAAGCTTTCTTT,CASSYNSPGNTEAFF,TRBV6-6,once,NA,TRBJ1-1
TGTGCCAGCAGTTTGGACAAGGGGGGGAACTATGGCTACACCTTC,CASSLDKGGNYGYTF,TRBV28,NA,NA,TRBJ1-2
TGTGCCAGCAGCTTAACCCGGGGGCAGGGGATAAGCGAGCAGTACTTC,CASSLTRGQGISEQYF,TRBV11-2,NA,NA,TRBJ2-7
TGTGCCCACCGGACGGTAGCGGGAGGTTGCAATGAGCAGTTCTTC,CAHRTVAGGCNEQFF,TRBV11-3,NA,TRBD2,TRBJ2-1
TGTGCTAGTGGTTTGCAGCGGGAGAGGGTTTACAATGAGCAGTTCTTC,CASGLQRERVYNEQFF,TRBV12-5,NA,TRBD2,TRBJ2-1